Listed below are T cell receptor beta chains from one sample, sequenced in a study of Ad26.COV2.S vaccination and SARS-CoV-2 variants. The method was immunoSEQ multiplex PCR; TCRdb's version includes in-frame clones alone and lacks a portion of them. In the table there are about 680,000 clones, around 89% of which are singletons. Sequenced here: peripheral blood, sampled in a trial of Ad26.COV2.S vaccine versus placebo. The receptors were gathered from a person between 18 and 65 years old who received the Ad26.COV2.S COVID-19 vaccine or a placebo. Each CDR3 is given with its conserved first and last residue. D genes are given only for firm matches. Expanded clones get a size class; other rows say once, few or many, or leave the size out.

size	D	V	J	DNA	CDR3
-	TRBD1	TRBV30	TRBJ1-3	TGTGCCTGGAGTGTACATCTAGGGACAGCTTTCCCTGGAAACACCATATATTTT	CAWSVHLGTAFPGNTIYF
-	TRBD1	TRBV2	TRBJ1-1	TGTGCCAGCGGACAGGGCTTTACTGAAGCTTTCTTT	CASGQGFTEAFF
-	-	TRBV18	TRBJ1-1	TGTGCCAGCTCACCAAGAACTACAGGGCTAGGGGCTGAAGCTTTCTTT	CASSPRTTGLGAEAFF
-	-	TRBV30	TRBJ1-1	TGTGCCTGGAGTCAGGTGACGTTCACTGAAGCTTTCTTT	CAWSQVTFTEAFF
-	-	TRBV7-2	TRBJ2-5	TGTGCCAGCAGCGCTGCCGGGGCCCAAGAGACCCAGTACTTC	CASSAAGAQETQYF
-	-	TRBV9	TRBJ2-2	TGTGCCAGCAGCGTAGCCGCGGGTCCATCCGGGGAGCTGTTTTTT	CASSVAAGPSGELFF
-	-	TRBV7-2	TRBJ2-3	TGTGCCAGCAGGACACGATCCACAGATACGCAGTATTTT	CASRTRSTDTQYF
few	-	TRBV21-1	TRBJ2-7	TGTGCCAGCAGCAAATTACACGAGCAGTACTTC	CASSKLHEQYF
-	-	TRBV5-1	TRBJ2-7	TGCGCCAGCAGCTTGACCGGGGACCGACTCTACGAGCAGTACTTC	CASSLTGDRLYEQYF
once	TRBD1	TRBV19	TRBJ1-1	TGTGCCAGTAGTCCGGGACAGGGGGTGATGAACACTGAAGCTTTCTTT	CASSPGQGVMNTEAFF
-	-	TRBV7-6	TRBJ2-3	TGTGCCAGCAGCTCTAGCGAGACGACAGATACGCAGTATTTT	CASSSSETTDTQYF
-	-	TRBV7-2	TRBJ2-7	TGTGCCAGCAGCTTAGGATTCTCCTACGAGCAGTACTTC	CASSLGFSYEQYF
-	-	TRBV7-3	TRBJ2-3	TGTGCCAGCAGCTCGGCGTCAGATACGCAGTATTTT	CASSSASDTQYF
-	TRBD1	TRBV30	TRBJ1-1	TGTGCCTGGAGTTGGACAGGGGAAGCTTTCTTT	CAWSWTGEAFF
-	-	TRBV6-5	TRBJ2-2	TGTGCCGCGGGCAGCCAGAAGGGCGGGGAGCTGTTTTTT	CAAGSQKGGELFF
-	TRBD2	TRBV4-2	TRBJ2-3	TGTGCCAGCAGCCAAGATTGGCTAGCGGGATCGACAGATACGCAGTATTTT	CASSQDWLAGSTDTQYF
-	-	TRBV21-1	TRBJ1-5	TGTGCCAGCAGCACGACAGGGGGCGTTCATAGCAATCAGCCCCAGCATTTT	CASSTTGGVHSNQPQHF
-	TRBD2	TRBV5-1	TRBJ2-1	TGCGCCAGCACCCAGACTAGCGGGAGCTACAATGAGCAGTTCTTC	CASTQTSGSYNEQFF
-	TRBD1	TRBV5-4	TRBJ2-4	TGTGCCAGCAGCTTGGCCGCAGGGGGAAACATTCAGTACTTC	CASSLAAGGNIQYF
-	-	TRBV30	TRBJ1-1	TGTGCCTGGAGACGCCCGAACACTGAAGCTTTCTTT	CAWRRPNTEAFF
-	TRBD1	TRBV7-9	TRBJ1-2	TGTGCCAGCAGCCTGGACAGGTATGGCTACACCTTC	CASSLDRYGYTF
few	-	TRBV2	TRBJ1-1	TGTGCCAGCAGTGAAGAAGGGCAGCAGATGAACACTGAAGCTTTCTTT	CASSEEGQQMNTEAFF
-	-	TRBV7-8	TRBJ2-7	TGTGCCAGCAGCTTTGACCGCGACTACGAGCAGTACTTC	CASSFDRDYEQYF
-	TRBD1	TRBV24-1	TRBJ2-1	TGTGCCACCGGGACAGGGGACAATGAGCAGTTCTTC	CATGTGDNEQFF
-	TRBD1	TRBV7-3	TRBJ2-5	TGTGCCAGCAGCTTATCCGGGACAGCAGAGACCCAGTACTTC	CASSLSGTAETQYF
many	-	TRBV14	TRBJ1-5	TGTGCCAGCAGCCAAGGTGCAGGTCAGCCCCAGCATTTT	CASSQGAGQPQHF
-	TRBD1	TRBV3-1/TRBV3-2	TRBJ2-7	TGTGCCAGCAGCCAAGGGAAAACAGGGGGATTGGACGAGCAGTACTTC	CASSQGKTGGLDEQYF
-	-	TRBV11-1	TRBJ2-1	TGTGCCAGCAGCTTGGCAGGGACAATGTACAATGAGCAGTTCTTC	CASSLAGTMYNEQFF
-	-	TRBV12-3/TRBV12-4	TRBJ2-3	TGTGCCAGCAGTCGGGAGAACACAGATACGCAGTATTTT	CASSRENTDTQYF
-	-	TRBV12-5	TRBJ2-3	TGTGCTAGTGGCCCCTCCCGCGGCGGAGACACAGATACGCAGTATTTT	CASGPSRGGDTDTQYF
-	-	TRBV19	TRBJ1-5	TGTGCCAGTAACCCCATGGGACCGGGCCCCCAGCATTTT	CASNPMGPGPQHF
-	-	TRBV7-8	TRBJ2-7	TGTGCCAGCAGCTTAGAGCCCTCGACAGGTGCACGGCAGTACTTC	CASSLEPSTGARQYF
-	-	TRBV18	TRBJ1-3	TGTGCCAGCTCACCAAATGACAACTCTGGAAACACCATATATTTT	CASSPNDNSGNTIYF
-	-	TRBV6-1	TRBJ1-5	TGTGCCAGCAGTGAAGCTCCAGGGTTTTTCGGCAATCAGCCCCAGCATTTT	CASSEAPGFFGNQPQHF
-	-	TRBV27	TRBJ2-7	TGTGCCAGCAGTCCCGCAGGGCGAACCGGCGAGCAGTACTTC	CASSPAGRTGEQYF
-	TRBD2	TRBV6-6	TRBJ2-1	TGTGCCAGCAGCCGGACTAGCGGGAGTGATGAGCAGTTCTTC	CASSRTSGSDEQFF
-	-	TRBV2	TRBJ2-1	TGTGCCAGCAAGGAGCTGAGCTCCTACAATGAGCAGTTCTTC	CASKELSSYNEQFF
-	-	TRBV10-3	TRBJ2-7	TGTGCCATCGCGGATCCGTACGAGCAGTACTTC	CAIADPYEQYF
-	-	TRBV7-2	TRBJ2-4	TGTGCCAGCAGCTTGGTTTTTGCCAAAAACATTCAGTACTTC	CASSLVFAKNIQYF
few	-	TRBV11-2	TRBJ1-3	TGTGCCAGCAGGACACCCTCTGGAAACACCATATATTTT	CASRTPSGNTIYF
-	-	TRBV7-3	TRBJ2-3	TGTGCCAGCAGCTTGGGGCAGGGGCCAGATACGCAGTATTTT	CASSLGQGPDTQYF
-	-	TRBV24-1	TRBJ2-1	TGTGCCACCAGTGATGCCACTCTTTGGTACAATGAGCAGTTCTTC	CATSDATLWYNEQFF